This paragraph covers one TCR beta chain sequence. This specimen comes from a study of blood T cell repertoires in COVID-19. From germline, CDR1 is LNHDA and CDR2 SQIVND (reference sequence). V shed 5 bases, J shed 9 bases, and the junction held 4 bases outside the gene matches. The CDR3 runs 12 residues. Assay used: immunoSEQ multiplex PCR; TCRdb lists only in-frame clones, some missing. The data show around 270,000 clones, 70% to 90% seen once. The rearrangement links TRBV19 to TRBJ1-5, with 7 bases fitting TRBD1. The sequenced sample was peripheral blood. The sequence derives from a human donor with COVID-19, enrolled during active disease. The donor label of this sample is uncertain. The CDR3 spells CASSPRQGPQHF. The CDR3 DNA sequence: TGTGCCAGTAGTCCCCGACAGGGGCCCCAGCATTTT.